This T cell receptor beta chain was sequenced for a study of cytomegalovirus exposure and HLA in healthy donors. Primers for the PCR totalled 60 Vbeta and 13 Jbeta. Clones were sequenced by immunoSEQ multiplex PCR, and TCRdb holds only the in-frame ones, with some missing. This sample's table has about 48,000 clones. Study outcomes and limitations: As a later analysis showed, a missense DCLRE1C variant was linked to trimming of TCR beta V- and J-genes. The study flagged approximately 180 TCR beta chains as cytomegalovirus-associated. Later analysis suggested most CMV-associated TCR beta chains were HLA-restricted.

Germline lookup yields CDR1 MNHNS and CDR2 SASEGT. This CDR3 contains 15 residues. V lost 3 bases and J lost 3, with 15 bases in between. With respect to this clone: Antigen: not known.

V is TRBV6-1 and J is TRBJ2-7; a weak D match, TRBD1 (7 bases). Sequencing used PBMCs. The TCR originated in a woman aged 40 to 50 in good health and CMV-seronegative. CDR3: CASSELEGAFYEQYF. For the CDR3, the DNA is TGTGCCAGCAGTGAGTTGGAGGGGGCGTTCTACGAGCAGTACTTC.